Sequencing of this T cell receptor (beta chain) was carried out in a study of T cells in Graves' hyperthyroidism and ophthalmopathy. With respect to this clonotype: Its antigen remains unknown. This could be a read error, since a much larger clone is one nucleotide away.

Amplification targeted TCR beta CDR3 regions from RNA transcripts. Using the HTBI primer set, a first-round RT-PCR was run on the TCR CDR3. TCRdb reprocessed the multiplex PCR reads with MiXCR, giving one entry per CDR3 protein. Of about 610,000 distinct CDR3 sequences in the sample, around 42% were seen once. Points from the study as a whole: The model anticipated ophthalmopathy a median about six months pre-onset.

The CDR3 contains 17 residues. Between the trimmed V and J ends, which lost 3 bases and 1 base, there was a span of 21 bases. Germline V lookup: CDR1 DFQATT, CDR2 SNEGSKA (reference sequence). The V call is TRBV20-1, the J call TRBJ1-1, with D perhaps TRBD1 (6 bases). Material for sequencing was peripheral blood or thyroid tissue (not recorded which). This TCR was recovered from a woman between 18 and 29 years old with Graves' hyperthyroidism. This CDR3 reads CSASGQSDGGQNTEAFF. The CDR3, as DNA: TGCAGTGCTAGTGGCCAATCGGACGGGGGGCAGAACACTGAAGCTTTCTTT.